These T cell receptor beta chains were read from a single sample in a study of T-cell memory formation after mild COVID-19. TCRdb recomputed calls from the 5' RACE reads with MiXCR, one row per CDR3 protein. The data contain some 300,000 distinct CDR3 sequences, 20% to 25% of them singletons. Material for sequencing was PBMCs or a T cell subset sorted from them (not recorded which). The receptors derive from a man aged 18 to 30 who had mild COVID-19 (a few samples of this study predate the infection). Cell type and time point are not known. CDR3s include the opening cysteine and the closing phenylalanine or tryptophan. D genes are given only for firm matches. Only some rows state a clone size, as once, few, many or a class for expanded clones.

clone_size: few; v_call: TRBV7-8; d_call: .; j_call: TRBJ2-5; cdr3_nt: TGTGCCAGCAGCCCTTGGACAGCCGAAGAGACCCAGTACTTC; cdr3_aa: CASSPWTAEETQYF
clone_size: .; v_call: TRBV7-2; d_call: .; j_call: TRBJ2-1; cdr3_nt: TGTGCCAGCATGGGGAGCTCCTACAATGAGCAGTTCTTC; cdr3_aa: CASMGSSYNEQFF
clone_size: few; v_call: TRBV7-9; d_call: .; j_call: TRBJ1-6; cdr3_nt: TGTGCGCGCAGCCACGCCGTAGGCAGCTTCCATTCACCCCTCCACTTT; cdr3_aa: CARSHAVGSFHSPLHF
clone_size: few; v_call: TRBV6-6; d_call: .; j_call: TRBJ2-7; cdr3_nt: TGTGCCAGCAGGGACCCACTAGTGCGGAGAAAGCAGTACTTC; cdr3_aa: CASRDPLVRRKQYF
clone_size: .; v_call: TRBV29-1; d_call: .; j_call: TRBJ2-1; cdr3_nt: TGCAGCCACGAGGGGGGGACATCCTACAATGAGCAGTTCTTC; cdr3_aa: CSHEGGTSYNEQFF
clone_size: few; v_call: TRBV18; d_call: .; j_call: TRBJ1-5; cdr3_nt: TGTGCCAGCTCACCGAGCACCGGGAGCAATCAGCCCCAGCATTTT; cdr3_aa: CASSPSTGSNQPQHF
clone_size: .; v_call: TRBV6-2/TRBV6-3; d_call: TRBD1; j_call: TRBJ2-7; cdr3_nt: TGTGCCAGCAGGGCATTCCCAGGGGGCGAGCAGTACTTC; cdr3_aa: CASRAFPGGEQYF
clone_size: few; v_call: TRBV6-2/TRBV6-3; d_call: TRBD2; j_call: TRBJ2-3; cdr3_nt: TGTGCCAGCATTGCTCGGTTGAAGCGGGGGGGCACAGATACGCAGTATTTT; cdr3_aa: CASIARLKRGGTDTQYF
clone_size: few; v_call: TRBV5-4; d_call: .; j_call: TRBJ2-1; cdr3_nt: TGTGCCAGCAGCTTGGGAGGGAGGGGGAGTGAGCAGTTCTTC; cdr3_aa: CASSLGGRGSEQFF
clone_size: few; v_call: TRBV27; d_call: TRBD1; j_call: TRBJ1-5; cdr3_nt: TGTGCCAGCAGCCTGAGGGGGGGACAGGGAGTAAATCAGCCCCAGCATTTT; cdr3_aa: CASSLRGGQGVNQPQHF
clone_size: few; v_call: TRBV3-1; d_call: .; j_call: TRBJ1-1; cdr3_nt: TGTGCCAGCAGCCTAGTCCCATTTGACACTGAAGCTTTCTTT; cdr3_aa: CASSLVPFDTEAFF
clone_size: .; v_call: TRBV5-1; d_call: TRBD1; j_call: TRBJ2-7; cdr3_nt: TGCGCCAGCAGCTTGGAGGGACAGATCTACGAGCAGTACTTC; cdr3_aa: CASSLEGQIYEQYF
clone_size: once; v_call: TRBV5-1; d_call: .; j_call: TRBJ2-3; cdr3_nt: TGCGCCAGCAGCTTTGGGGGGACGACAGATACGCAGTATTTT; cdr3_aa: CASSFGGTTDTQYF
clone_size: .; v_call: TRBV12-3/TRBV12-4; d_call: TRBD2; j_call: TRBJ2-7; cdr3_nt: TGTGCCAGCAGTTCCGGGCTAGCGGGTACTTACGAGCAGTACTTC; cdr3_aa: CASSSGLAGTYEQYF
clone_size: few; v_call: TRBV20-1; d_call: TRBD2; j_call: TRBJ2-5; cdr3_nt: TGCAGTGCTATCCTAGCGGGGGGGCAAGAGACCCAGTACTTC; cdr3_aa: CSAILAGGQETQYF
clone_size: .; v_call: TRBV18; d_call: .; j_call: TRBJ1-1; cdr3_nt: TGTGCCAGCTCACCACCAGCCACGAACACTGAAGCTTTCTTT; cdr3_aa: CASSPPATNTEAFF
clone_size: .; v_call: TRBV9; d_call: .; j_call: TRBJ2-1; cdr3_nt: TGTGCCAGCAGCGTAGGGGGGGGCCTGAACAATGAGCAGTTCTTC; cdr3_aa: CASSVGGGLNNEQFF
clone_size: many; v_call: TRBV4-3; d_call: TRBD2; j_call: TRBJ2-3; cdr3_nt: TGCGCCAGCAGCCACGGCCGGGGGGTGAGCACAGATACGCAGTATTTT; cdr3_aa: CASSHGRGVSTDTQYF
clone_size: many; v_call: TRBV24-1; d_call: .; j_call: TRBJ1-4; cdr3_nt: TGTGCCACCAGCGAGGCGGGGCCTAATGAAAAACTGTTTTTT; cdr3_aa: CATSEAGPNEKLFF
clone_size: .; v_call: TRBV5-1; d_call: .; j_call: TRBJ2-1; cdr3_nt: TGCGCCAGCAGCTTGCTTGGGGCGTCCTACAATGAGCAGTTCTTC; cdr3_aa: CASSLLGASYNEQFF
clone_size: once; v_call: TRBV5-1; d_call: .; j_call: TRBJ2-5; cdr3_nt: TGCGCCAGCAGCTGGGGGCCCGTTGGGGAAGGGGAGACCCAGTACTTC; cdr3_aa: CASSWGPVGEGETQYF
clone_size: .; v_call: TRBV10-3; d_call: .; j_call: TRBJ2-5; cdr3_nt: TGTGCCATCAGTGAGTCGACAGGCCCCCAAGAGACCCAGTACTTC; cdr3_aa: CAISESTGPQETQYF
clone_size: .; v_call: TRBV7-2; d_call: .; j_call: TRBJ1-2; cdr3_nt: TGTGCCAGCAGCTTAACGGAGCTAAGGGCCCGTGGCTACACCTTC; cdr3_aa: CASSLTELRARGYTF
clone_size: many; v_call: TRBV11-2; d_call: .; j_call: TRBJ2-5; cdr3_nt: TGTGCCAGCAGCCGCGGTTTATACCAAGAGACCCAGTACTTC; cdr3_aa: CASSRGLYQETQYF
clone_size: few; v_call: TRBV5-1; d_call: .; j_call: TRBJ1-4; cdr3_nt: TGCGCCAGCAGCTTGGATCACCTTAATGAAAAACTGTTTTTT; cdr3_aa: CASSLDHLNEKLFF
clone_size: .; v_call: TRBV12-3/TRBV12-4; d_call: .; j_call: TRBJ2-2; cdr3_nt: TGTGCCAGCGAGGGGGTCTGGAACACCGGGGAGCTGTTTTTT; cdr3_aa: CASEGVWNTGELFF
clone_size: .; v_call: TRBV11-3; d_call: TRBD1; j_call: TRBJ2-5; cdr3_nt: TGTGCCAGCAGCTTAGGGACAGGGAGTTTCGAGACCCAGTACTTC; cdr3_aa: CASSLGTGSFETQYF
clone_size: few; v_call: TRBV12-3/TRBV12-4; d_call: .; j_call: TRBJ1-1; cdr3_nt: TGTGCCAGCAGACCCTACAGGGAGGGCACTGAAGCTTTCTTT; cdr3_aa: CASRPYREGTEAFF
clone_size: .; v_call: TRBV7-2; d_call: .; j_call: TRBJ1-1; cdr3_nt: TGTGCCAGCAGCTCGGGGGGGGACCTGAACACTGAAGCTTTCTTT; cdr3_aa: CASSSGGDLNTEAFF
clone_size: few; v_call: TRBV6-5; d_call: .; j_call: TRBJ2-5; cdr3_nt: TGTGCCAGCAGTTACCGGGGAGCGACCCAGTACTTC; cdr3_aa: CASSYRGATQYF
clone_size: .; v_call: TRBV6-5; d_call: .; j_call: TRBJ2-1; cdr3_nt: TGTGCCAGCAGTTACACAGGGAATGTCTACAATGAGCAGTTCTTC; cdr3_aa: CASSYTGNVYNEQFF
clone_size: .; v_call: TRBV4-2; d_call: TRBD2; j_call: TRBJ2-7; cdr3_nt: TGTGCCAGCAGCACTCACCAGACTAGCGGGCTCTACGAGCAGTACTTC; cdr3_aa: CASSTHQTSGLYEQYF
clone_size: .; v_call: TRBV10-3; d_call: .; j_call: TRBJ1-2; cdr3_nt: TGTGCCATCAGTGAACAGGTCTCGAACTATGGCTACACCTTC; cdr3_aa: CAISEQVSNYGYTF
clone_size: once; v_call: TRBV6-5; d_call: .; j_call: TRBJ1-2; cdr3_nt: TGTGCCAGCAGCCAAAGGATCCCTGTTTTGCGCTACACCTTC; cdr3_aa: CASSQRIPVLRYTF
clone_size: few; v_call: TRBV6-4; d_call: .; j_call: TRBJ2-1; cdr3_nt: TGTGCCAGCAGTGACGAAGCAGGGACCTACAATGAGCAGTTCTTC; cdr3_aa: CASSDEAGTYNEQFF
clone_size: many; v_call: TRBV4-3; d_call: .; j_call: TRBJ2-1; cdr3_nt: TGCGCCAGCAGCCAAGATCTAGGGGGGCCACCGACTAATGAGCAGTTCTTC; cdr3_aa: CASSQDLGGPPTNEQFF
clone_size: .; v_call: TRBV21-1; d_call: .; j_call: TRBJ2-3; cdr3_nt: TGTGCCAGCAGCAAAAAGACAGGGGTGGCAGATACGCAGTATTTT; cdr3_aa: CASSKKTGVADTQYF
clone_size: .; v_call: TRBV6-5; d_call: TRBD1; j_call: TRBJ2-1; cdr3_nt: TGTGCCAGCAGTTACCAACTGGGGACAGCTAATGAGCAGTTCTTC; cdr3_aa: CASSYQLGTANEQFF
clone_size: few; v_call: TRBV12-3/TRBV12-4; d_call: .; j_call: TRBJ1-2; cdr3_nt: TGTGCCAGCAGTGGCATTGCGGGCTATGGCTACACCTTC; cdr3_aa: CASSGIAGYGYTF
clone_size: few; v_call: TRBV6-2/TRBV6-3; d_call: .; j_call: TRBJ2-2; cdr3_nt: TGTGCCACCGGGGTCACCGGGGAGCTGTTTTTT; cdr3_aa: CATGVTGELFF
clone_size: .; v_call: TRBV4-1; d_call: TRBD2; j_call: TRBJ2-7; cdr3_nt: TGCGCCAGCAGCCAAAAAGCGGGGGAGTCCTACGAGCAGTACTTC; cdr3_aa: CASSQKAGESYEQYF
clone_size: few; v_call: TRBV15; d_call: TRBD1; j_call: TRBJ2-1; cdr3_nt: TGTGCCACCAGCAGAGTGGGTGGACAGGATTACAATGAGCAGTTCTTC; cdr3_aa: CATSRVGGQDYNEQFF
clone_size: .; v_call: TRBV28; d_call: .; j_call: TRBJ1-3; cdr3_nt: TGTGCCAGCAGTTTATCCGGACTTAGCCGCTCTGGAAACACCATATATTTT; cdr3_aa: CASSLSGLSRSGNTIYF
clone_size: few; v_call: TRBV29-1; d_call: .; j_call: TRBJ2-5; cdr3_nt: TGCAGCGTGCGGGTGGGGGTCTGGGAGACCCAGTACTTC; cdr3_aa: CSVRVGVWETQYF